This paragraph reports one T cell receptor beta chain. The authors drew approximately 2.4 ml of blood from each donor. This sample was taken from a study of monozygotic twins with inflammatory bowel disease. The CDR3 has 17 amino acids. The germline CDR1 and CDR2 sequences are KGHDR and SFDVKD. Researchers put TCRalpha and TCRbeta cDNA through two nested PCRs lasting roughly 15 and 9 cycles. From its re-call of the 5' RACE reads, TCRdb lists each CDR3 protein once, without DNA. This sample's clone table lists 150,000 to 200,000 distinct CDR3 sequences. The receptor was isolated from a human donor with ulcerative colitis or Crohn's disease, or a healthy co-twin of an affected twin (not recorded which). The V gene is TRBV24-1, the J gene TRBJ2-1; TCRdb gives TRBD2 as the D gene, but with no DNA this cannot be confirmed. Sequenced material: blood. CDR3 sequence reads: CATSDPSTISGVYEQFF.